This T cell receptor (beta chain) was sequenced during a study of OX40 agonist ivuxolimab in advanced cancers. As for the study in general: Cohort: approximately 83% men, mean age approximately 66, aged roughly 23 to 90.

The CDR3 consists of 15 residues. Trimming removed 3 bases at V and 1 base at J, with 13 bases between. Germline-derived CDR1 and CDR2 are MDHEN and SYDVKM. Libraries were prepared by immunoSEQ multiplex PCR; TCRdb keeps only in-frame clonotypes and omits some of them. The repertoire holds 65,000 to 70,000 clones, with 80% to 85% as singletons. This specimen consisted of CD4+ or CD8+ T cells sorted from blood, obtained in a trial of the OX40 agonist ivuxolimab. This sequence joins TRBV28 and TRBJ2-7; no clear D. The clonotype comes from an adult with an advanced solid tumor such as melanoma, head and neck, liver or kidney cancer. The DNA of the CDR3 is TGTGCCAGCAGTTTGGAGTCCGGCAGGTCCTACGAGCAGTACTTC. This translates into CASSLESGRSYEQYF.